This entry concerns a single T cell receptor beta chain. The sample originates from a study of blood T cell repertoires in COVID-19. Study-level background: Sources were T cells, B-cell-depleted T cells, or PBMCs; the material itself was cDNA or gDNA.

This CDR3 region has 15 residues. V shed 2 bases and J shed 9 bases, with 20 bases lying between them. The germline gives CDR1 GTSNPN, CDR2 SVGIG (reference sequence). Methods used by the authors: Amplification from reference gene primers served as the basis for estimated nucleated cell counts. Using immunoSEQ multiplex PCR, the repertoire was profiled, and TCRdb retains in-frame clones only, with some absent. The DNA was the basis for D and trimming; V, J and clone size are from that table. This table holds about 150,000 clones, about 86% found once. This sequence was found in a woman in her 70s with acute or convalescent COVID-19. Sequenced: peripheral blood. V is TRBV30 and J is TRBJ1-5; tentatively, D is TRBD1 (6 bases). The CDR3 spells CAWSTLRDKGRPQHF. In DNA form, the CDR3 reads TGTGCCTGGAGTACCCTTCGGGACAAAGGACGGCCCCAGCATTTT.